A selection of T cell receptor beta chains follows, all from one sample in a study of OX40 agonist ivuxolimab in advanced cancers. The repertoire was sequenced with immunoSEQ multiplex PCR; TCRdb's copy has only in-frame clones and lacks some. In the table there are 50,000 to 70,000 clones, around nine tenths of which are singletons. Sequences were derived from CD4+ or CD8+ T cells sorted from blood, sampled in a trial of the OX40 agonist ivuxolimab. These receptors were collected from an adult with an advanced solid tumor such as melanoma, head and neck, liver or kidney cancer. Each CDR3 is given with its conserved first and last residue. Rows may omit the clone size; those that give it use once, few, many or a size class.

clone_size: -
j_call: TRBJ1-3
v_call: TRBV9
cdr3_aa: CASSVVGGIKYF

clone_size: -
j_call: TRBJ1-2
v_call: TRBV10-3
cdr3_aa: CAISELQLGYTF

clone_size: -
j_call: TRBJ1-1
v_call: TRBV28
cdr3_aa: CASRLIGPPNTEAFF

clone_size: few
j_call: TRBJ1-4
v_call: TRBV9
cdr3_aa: CASSVDVGNEKLFF

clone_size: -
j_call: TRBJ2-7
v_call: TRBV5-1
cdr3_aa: CASSLDGTSGMVQYF

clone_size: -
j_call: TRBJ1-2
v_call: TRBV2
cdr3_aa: CASSEAGGLSGYTF

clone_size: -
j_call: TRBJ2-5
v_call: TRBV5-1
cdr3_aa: CASSLSSGGKQETQYF

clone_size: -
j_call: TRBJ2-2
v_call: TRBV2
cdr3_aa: CATRSGGGAGELFF

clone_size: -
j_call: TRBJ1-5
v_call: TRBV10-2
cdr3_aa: CASSQGVVGQPQHF

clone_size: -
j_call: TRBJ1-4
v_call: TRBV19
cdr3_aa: CATTFQGKLFF